This TCR beta chain emerged from a study of post-analysis software for immune sequencing data. This CDR3 contains 16 residues. V was trimmed by 1 base and J by 1 base, leaving 10 bases between them. The V gene's germline CDR1 is SGHTA and CDR2 FQGTGA. Whole-study results and caveats: Normalized Chao1 diversity was significantly reduced in patients versus controls. Patients had higher frequencies than controls of about five TRBV segments, including TRBV5-6, TRBV5-1 and TRBV20-1.

The TCR beta cDNA libraries contained unique molecular identifiers. TCRdb reprocessed the PCR reads with MiXCR, giving one entry per CDR3 protein. The sample holds about 810,000 distinct CDR3 sequences, about 50% seen once. This clonotype was observed once. The antigen is undetermined. The sequenced material came from blood. The sequence came from a girl aged 5 to 17 with multiple sclerosis. The rearrangement joins TRBV7-3 to TRBJ2-2; D tentatively fits TRBD1 or TRBD2 (6 bases each). CDR3 in amino acids: CASSLMGGVNTGELFF. CDR3 DNA: TGTGCCAGCAGCTTAATGGGGGGCGTGAACACCGGGGAGCTGTTTTTT.